This T cell receptor beta chain emerged from a study of shared clonotypes between healthy human individuals. Across the whole study: There were three CD4 naive, three CD4 memory, two CD8 naive and one CD8 memory plates per donor.

Sequencing used immunoSEQ multiplex PCR; TCRdb keeps in-frame clones, though not all of them. Of millions of clones listed, more than 90% were seen once; the top ten hold roughly 0.13%. Germline CDR1 is LNHDA and CDR2 is SQIVND (reference sequence). This CDR3 has 13 residues. V trimming: 9 bases; J trimming: 3 bases; junction bases outside the gene matches: 4. The receptor was isolated from a man between 18 and 29 years old in good health. This chain connects TRBV19 to TRBJ2-7; 11 nucleotides match TRBD2. The sample comprised naive CD4+ T cells sorted from blood. The subset: CD45RA+ positively selected. CDR3: CASGTSGSYEQYF. The CDR3 DNA sequence: TGTGCCAGCGGGACTAGCGGAAGCTACGAGCAGTACTTC.